The present T cell receptor beta chain was sequenced within a study of human T cells and chemical hapten exposure. The CDR3 is made up of 15 amino acids. Germline CDR1 and CDR2: SGHAT and FQDESV (reference sequence). The ends were cut back, 4 bases at V and 2 bases at J, with 13 bases in the middle. TCRdb itself ran the RACE reads through MiXCR, one entry per CDR3 protein. The profile shows around 95,000 distinct CDR3 sequences, roughly a tenth of them singletons. The time point was: pre-sensitization, week 0. The sample's treatment: therapeutic diphenylcyclopropenone sensitization with weekly scalp DPC.

The receptor was derived from a woman aged 55 to 70 with alopecia areata. Some clones in this sample may be carry-over from other donors' samples. This sequence joins TRBV11-1 and TRBJ2-3, with D perhaps TRBD2 (6 bases). The sequencing used whole blood, collected in connection with sensitization to the hapten diphenylcyclopropenone (DPC). The CDR3 region has the DNA TGTGCCAGCAGCTCCCCGGGAGAGCTCACAGATACGCAGTATTTT. Translation gives CASSSPGELTDTQYF.